These 13 T cell receptor beta chains were all obtained from the same sample, sequenced in a study of T cell repertoires in cytomegalovirus infection. TCRdb ran MiXCR on the reads and lists one entry per CDR3 protein. In the table there are roughly 630,000 distinct CDR3 sequences, 24% of which are singletons. What was sequenced was CD8+ T cells from PBMCs. The source is a human donor in good health (CMV status not recorded). Some clones in this sample may be carry-over from other donors' samples.

This chain links TRBV14 with TRBJ1-1, with no clear D. CDR3 size: 20 residues. Germline V gene sequence: CDR1 SGHDN, CDR2 FVKESK. The V end was cut by 0 bases, the J end by 1 base, with 24 bases between. The CDR3 DNA is TGTGCCAGCAGCCAAGATTTGCCGCTGGGCGGGGTTCCAAAGAACACTGAAGCTTTCTTT. Amino acid sequence: CASSQDLPLGGVPKNTEAFF.

The chain employs TRBV28 and TRBJ2-7; D call uncertain. CDR3 length: 13 amino acids. CDR1 and CDR2 (germline): MDHEN, SYDVKM. V lost 1 base and J lost 6, with 10 bases in between. CDR3 loop: CASSLSWASEQYV. The CDR3 coding sequence is TGTGCCAGCAGTTTATCCTGGGCTTCCGAGCAGTACGTC.

The rearrangement uses TRBV29-1 and TRBJ1-2; D remains ambiguous. Trimming shortened V by 4 bases and J by 8 bases, and 11 bases separated the two germline ends. Germline loops: CDR1 SQVTM, CDR2 ANQGSEA. CDR3 length: 11 amino acids. The DNA for the CDR3 is TGCAGCGTTGCGGCCCGTTGGGGCTACACCTTC. The encoded protein is CSVAARWGYTF.

This clonotype was picked up a small number of times. This rearrangement joins TRBV14 to TRBJ2-7; D may be TRBD2 (6 bases). The CDR3 contains 13 residues. The germline V and J ends were trimmed by 1 base and 6 bases, with 10 bases remaining between them. From germline, CDR1 is SGHDN and CDR2 FVKESK. The CDR3 is CASSQGRRGEQYV. For the CDR3, the DNA is TGTGCCAGCAGCCAAGGGAGGCGGGGCGAGCAGTACGTC.

Points on this clonotype: A junction end diverges from the germline sequence, so it may reflect a read error. The CDR3 protein is CASRSHLLAGQKETQYF. The CDR3 DNA follows: TGTGCCAGCAGGTCCCATCTCCTAGCGGGCCAAAAAGAGACCCAGTACTTT. V usage is TRBV6-2 or TRBV6-3 and J usage is TRBJ2-5; TRBD2 matches at 8 bases. The CDR3 loop spans 17 amino acids. CDR1 MNHEY and CDR2 SVGEGT come from the germline V gene.

V and J are TRBV7-9 and TRBJ2-4; 8 positions agree with TRBD1. Germline lookup yields CDR1 SEHNR and CDR2 FQNEAQ (reference sequence). This CDR3 has 16 amino acids. V dropped 5 bases and J dropped 1; count of bases not matched to a gene: 7. The CDR3 protein is CASSHPTGEAKNIQYF. CDR3 coding DNA: TGTGCCAGCAGCCACCCGACAGGGGAGGCCAAAAACATTCAGTACTTC.

This clonotype was detected ten times or more. The genes are TRBV7-6 and TRBJ2-2, with 11 bases identical to TRBD1. CDR3 length equals 14 residues. Trimming cost V 5 bases and J 6 bases; bases outside gene matches: 2. Germline V CDR1 and CDR2: SGHVS, FNYEAQ. The CDR3 nucleotides are TGTGCCAGCAGCCCGGGACAGGGGGCCGGGGAGCTGTTTTTT. Translated, it gives CASSPGQGAGELFF.

The sample holds one count of this clonotype. The J gene is TRBJ2-1, the V gene TRBV19; D may be TRBD1 (5 bases). Trimming took off 6 bases at V and 4 bases at J, with 19 bases between the two ends. This CDR3 region has 16 residues. From germline, CDR1 is LNHDA and CDR2 SQIVND (reference sequence). CDR3 residues: CASRLTDNTPYNEQFF. CDR3 nucleotides: TGTGCCAGTAGGCTAACGGACAACACGCCATACAATGAGCAGTTCTTC.

This clonotype was observed a handful of times. This chain joins TRBV14 and TRBJ2-2, with D perhaps being TRBD1 or TRBD2 (5 bases each). The CDR3 spans 17 residues. The germline CDR1 and CDR2 sequences are SGHDN and FVKESK. V lost 4 bases, J lost 1 base, and 16 bases lay in between. The CDR3 loop reads CASSPFRGGGNTGELFF. For the CDR3, the DNA is TGTGCCAGCAGCCCCTTTCGGGGCGGAGGGAACACCGGGGAGCTGTTTTTT.

The sample holds one count of this clonotype. This rearrangement joins TRBV6-5 to TRBJ2-5, with 10 bases aligning to TRBD2. After removal of 2 bases from V and 7 bases from J, the junction contained 16 bases not matched to a gene. Germline V CDR1 and CDR2: MNHEY, SVGAGI. The CDR3 is made up of 18 amino acids. Here the CDR3 reads CASSYHPTSGEIPATQYF. CDR3 DNA sequence: TGTGCCAGCAGTTACCATCCCACTAGCGGGGAGATTCCAGCGACCCAGTACTTC.

In its sample, this clonotype was seen once. The chain couples TRBV18 to TRBJ2-5; TRBD1 matches 7 bases. This CDR3 has 15 amino acids. Germline trimming cut 3 bases from V and 5 bases from J; bases unmatched to any gene: 9. Germline V lookup: CDR1 KGHSH, CDR2 LQKENI. The DNA of the CDR3 is TGTGCCAGCTCACCTCGACAGGGTAATCTGGAGACCCAGTACTTC. Its translation is CASSPRQGNLETQYF.

This clonotype has a handful of counts. This sequence joins TRBV12-3 or TRBV12-4 and TRBJ2-7; TRBD2 aligns across 11 bases. This CDR3 is built from 15 residues. With V trimmed by 6 bases and J by 0 bases, 4 bases remained unmatched. The CDR3 sequence is CASSKGLAASYEQYV. The CDR3 nucleotides are TGTGCCAGCAGCAAGGGACTAGCGGCCTCCTACGAGCAGTACGTC.

The gene calls are TRBV6-5 and TRBJ2-7; 8 bases match TRBD1. Per the germline V gene, CDR1 is MNHEY and CDR2 is SVGAGI. J lost 1 base, V lost 11 bases, and 4 bases had no gene match. The CDR3 length is 12 residues. The CDR3 coding sequence is TGTGCCGTCAGGGGGCTGTCCTACGAGCAGTACTTC. Translating gives CAVRGLSYEQYF.